Presented here are 10 T cell receptor beta chains from one specimen sequenced in a study of blood T cell repertoires in COVID-19. Profiled with immunoSEQ multiplex PCR; TCRdb holds only in-frame clones, not every one. This table holds under 250,000 clones, 86% found once. Sample: peripheral blood. The receptors stem from a man aged 60 to 75 with acute or convalescent COVID-19.

CDR3 bases: TGCGCCAGCAGCTTGGAACTAGCGGGCGCCTACGAGCAGTACTTC. This encodes CASSLELAGAYEQYF. This chain joins TRBV5-1 and TRBJ2-7; 9 nucleotides agree with TRBD2. Unmatched junction bases numbered 3, after V lost 0 bases and J lost 2 bases. There are 15 residues in the CDR3. Germline CDR1 SGHRS, CDR2 YFSETQ.

The count of this clone is one. J is TRBJ2-2 and V is TRBV9, with a weak D call TRBD1 (6 bases). The V end lost 3 bases, the J end lost 4 bases, and 19 bases lay between the germline ends. The CDR3 contains 17 residues. The germline V gene has CDR1 SGDLS and CDR2 YYNGEE. The CDR3 DNA reads as TGTGCCAGCAGCGAGAGGGACACTGACTGGGGCACCGGGGAGCTGTTTTTT. Its protein product is CASSERDTDWGTGELFF.

The rearrangement links TRBV28 to TRBJ2-2; 7 nucleotides match TRBD2. Germline CDR1 is MDHEN and CDR2 is SYDVKM. The ends lost 2 bases at V and 3 bases at J; junction bases unmatched: 6. The CDR3 is 16 amino acids. CDR3 nucleotides: TGTGCCAGCAGTTTACTTGCGGGAGCGCACACCGGGGAGCTGTTTTTT. As protein: CASSLLAGAHTGELFF.

A single count supports this clone. This chain connects TRBV19 to TRBJ1-5, with D unresolved. Germline values: CDR1 LNHDA, CDR2 SQIVND (reference sequence). This CDR3 has 14 residues. Trimming stripped 2 bases from V and 0 bases from J, with 5 bases between. The CDR3 here is CASSIQASNQPQHF. As DNA, the CDR3 is TGTGCCAGTAGTATACAGGCTAGCAATCAGCCCCAGCATTTT.

The CDR3 nucleotides read TGTGCCAGTAGTATCCCGACTAGCGGAACCTACGAGCAGTACTTC. Translating it yields CASSIPTSGTYEQYF. This rearrangement joins TRBV19 to TRBJ2-7, with TRBD2 identical over 9 bases. Trimming removed 3 bases from V and 2 bases from J; junction bases left unmatched: 5. CDR3 length: 15 amino acids. From germline, CDR1 is LNHDA and CDR2 SQIVND (reference sequence).

The chain couples TRBV9 to TRBJ1-1; TRBD1 matches 9 bases. The germline V gene has CDR1 SGDLS and CDR2 YYNGEE. CDR3 size: 18 residues. V gave up 0 bases and J gave up 1 base; unmatched junction bases: 10. In nucleotides, the CDR3 is TGTGCCAGCAGCGTAGCTACCGGGACAGGGTTTAAGAACACTGAAGCTTTCTTT. Encoded protein: CASSVATGTGFKNTEAFF.

The chain joins TRBV3-1 (or the pseudogene TRBV3-2) to TRBJ1-4; 10 bases map to TRBD1. Trimming removed 1 base from V and 0 bases from J; junction bases left unmatched: 5. Germline CDR1 reads LGHDT; CDR2 reads YNNKEL (reference sequence). The CDR3 runs to 18 residues. CDR3 protein: CASSQVRTGGSTNEKLFF. CDR3 DNA: TGTGCCAGCAGCCAAGTCAGGACAGGGGGTTCAACTAATGAAAAACTGTTTTTT.

The chain uses TRBV25-1 and TRBJ1-6, with TRBD1 identical over 9 bases. V shed 4 bases, J shed 8 bases, and the junction held 12 bases outside the gene matches. The CDR3 is 17 amino acids. Germline CDR1 reads MGHDK; CDR2 reads SYGVNS. DNA for the CDR3: TGTGCCAGCAGTGTTAGTCCCGGGACAGGGTCGGATTCACCCCTCCACTTT. Residues: CASSVSPGTGSDSPLHF.

This clone was picked up many times. This chain links TRBV7-3 with TRBJ1-5; no firm D call. Trimming stripped 1 base from V and 2 bases from J, with 15 bases between. Germline values: CDR1 SGHTA, CDR2 FQGTGA. This CDR3 contains 17 residues. CDR3 sequence reads: CASSLNHNLAGNQPQHF. For the CDR3, the DNA is TGTGCCAGCAGCTTAAACCATAACTTGGCGGGCAATCAGCCCCAGCATTTT.

The gene calls are TRBV6-5 and TRBJ2-7; 9 positions match TRBD1. Germline V CDR1 and CDR2: MNHEY, SVGAGI. The CDR3 length is 14 residues. V trimming: 5 bases; J trimming: 5 bases; junction bases outside the gene matches: 7. CDR3 residues: CASSRTGVLHEQYF. CDR3 in DNA: TGTGCCAGCAGTAGGACAGGGGTACTACACGAGCAGTACTTC.